This T cell receptor (beta chain) is from a study of technical replicates of blood from a handful of donors. Repertoires were generated with immunoSEQ multiplex PCR, while TCRdb's copy carries only in-frame clones and drops some. The sample carries fewer than 100,000 clones, just over 90% recorded once. The clonotype comes from a human donor in good health. Sequencing was carried out using T cells isolated from PBMCs.

The CDR3 reads CAISEVSGNTEAFF. Written as DNA, the CDR3 is TGTGCCATCAGTGAGGTATCAGGGAACACTGAAGCTTTCTTT. The chain joins TRBV10-3 to TRBJ1-1, with D uncertain. Germline CDR1 reads ENHRY; CDR2 reads SYGVKD. The CDR3 covers 14 residues. The germline V and J ends were trimmed by 2 bases and 1 base, with 8 bases remaining between them.